A selection of T cell receptor beta chains follows, all from one sample in a study of blood T cell repertoires in COVID-19. The protocol was immunoSEQ multiplex PCR, while the TCRdb copy is restricted to in-frame clones and leaves out a portion. The sample holds 250,000 to 300,000 clones; approximately 90% are singletons and the top ten take 1.1%. What was sequenced was PBMCs or T cells enriched from blood (not recorded which). The receptors come from a woman in her 30s who had recovered from COVID-19. Both conserved end residues are part of each CDR3. The order of the fields is clone size, V gene, D gene, J gene, CDR3 DNA, CDR3 protein. D genes are given only for firm matches. Size values are once, few and many counts, or a class for expanded clones, and some rows have none.

once	TRBV5-4	NA	TRBJ2-5	TGTGCCAGCAGCTCGCAGGGTGGTATCAGAGAGACCCAGTACTTC	CASSSQGGIRETQYF
NA	TRBV27	NA	TRBJ1-5	TGTGCCAGCAGTTTGTCAGGGTTCGGTCAGCCCCAGCATTTT	CASSLSGFGQPQHF
NA	TRBV11-2	TRBD1	TRBJ2-7	TGTGCCAGCAGCTCAGACCGGGACAGGACTTCCTACGAGCAGTACTTC	CASSSDRDRTSYEQYF
NA	TRBV2	NA	TRBJ1-5	TGTGCCAGCAGGGGGGGGGTATACGGCAATCAGCCCCAGCATTTT	CASRGGVYGNQPQHF
once	TRBV2	NA	TRBJ2-7	TGTGCCAGCAGGGAGGTCTACGAGCAGTACTTC	CASREVYEQYF
NA	TRBV5-1	NA	TRBJ2-3	TGCGCCAGCAGCTTGGGAGCAGGGGTGGCAGATACGCAGTATTTT	CASSLGAGVADTQYF
NA	TRBV30	NA	TRBJ1-1	TGTGCCTGGAGTGGGAGATCGAACACTGAAGCTTTCTTT	CAWSGRSNTEAFF
NA	TRBV24-1	NA	TRBJ2-1	TGTGCCACCAGTGATCACGGGGGATTCGGCGATGAGCAGTTCTTC	CATSDHGGFGDEQFF
once	TRBV10-3	NA	TRBJ1-5	TGTGCCATCAGTGACTCCGGGGTGAGGTCGAATCAGCCCCAGCATTTT	CAISDSGVRSNQPQHF
NA	TRBV18	TRBD2	TRBJ2-2	TGTGCCAGCTCACCACTTCCTAGCGGGGACACCGGGGAGCTGTTTTTT	CASSPLPSGDTGELFF